This record looks at one T cell receptor (beta chain) sequence and its context. Clones were read by immunoSEQ multiplex PCR, and TCRdb kept only the in-frame ones, dropping some. The sample gives some 290,000 clones, 70% to 90% of which show up once; approximately 2.2% is in the top ten. The germline gives CDR1 SGHTA, CDR2 FQGNSA. The CDR3 is 15 amino acids. V shed 5 bases and J shed 0 bases, with 13 bases lying between them. The record originates from a study of Ad26.COV2.S vaccination and SARS-CoV-2 variants. Treatment indicated: some 20 received Ad26.COV2.S at low or high dose, single or two shots; 5 received placebo; per-sample allocation not given. At day 63 after the first vaccine or placebo injection, samples were drawn. An Ad26 vector expressing Wuhan-strain SARS-CoV-2 spike constituted the vaccine.

The sequenced sample was peripheral blood, obtained in a trial of Ad26.COV2.S vaccine versus placebo. This sequence originates from a person aged 18 to 59 who received the Ad26.COV2.S COVID-19 vaccine or a placebo. The chain uses TRBV7-2 and TRBJ1-1, with D unresolved. The CDR3 is CASSPTRVMNTEAFF. The CDR3 DNA follows: TGTGCCAGCAGCCCGACCCGGGTCATGAACACTGAAGCTTTCTTT.